This T cell receptor (beta chain) emerged from a study of CXCR3-negative and CXCR3-positive naive CD8 T cells. Study-level points and caveats: Naive cells, whether CXCR3-negative or CXCR3-positive, had similar TRBV-TRBJ usage, while memory cells differed. In both naive subsets diversity was comparably high, whereas memory CD8+ cells showed much lower diversity.

Carrying UMI labels, the TRB cDNA libraries were prepared through 5' RACE. TCRdb reprocessed the 5' RACE reads; each CDR3 protein has one entry and no DNA is given. The sample includes under 85,000 distinct CDR3 sequences. Phenotypically, naive CD8+ T cells corresponded to CD45RO-CCR7+CD27+CD95-. Germline CDR1 and CDR2: MGHRA and YSYEKL. CDR3 length: 16 residues. With regard to this clonotype: Its antigen remains unknown.

V is TRBV4-1 and J is TRBJ2-5. Sequencing used naive CXCR3- CD8+ T cells from blood. Subset here: CD45RO-CCR7+CD27+CD95- naive CD8+ T cells lacking CXCR3 (TNR3-). This clonotype was sampled from a human donor in good health. Some clones in this sample may be carry-over from other donors' samples. CDR3 protein: CASSQVSPNSQETQYF.